Below, 21 T cell receptor beta chains from the same sample are listed, as sequenced in a study of T cells in Graves' hyperthyroidism and ophthalmopathy. TCR beta CDR3 region amplification was performed from RNA transcripts. TCR CDR3 regions were first amplified by RT-PCR with HTBI primers. TCRdb ran MiXCR on the multiplex PCR reads and lists one entry per CDR3 protein. The table records 200,000 to 300,000 distinct CDR3 sequences, approximately 16% of them present only once. Sequencing was done on a sample of blood. All receptors come from a young woman with Graves' ophthalmopathy.

There are many counts of this clonotype. This chain links TRBV20-1 with TRBJ2-7; weak D call: TRBD1 (5 bases). V lost 6 bases, J lost 5 bases, and 14 bases lay in between. This CDR3 comprises 12 residues. CDR1 and CDR2 (germline): DFQATT, SNEGSKA (reference sequence). The CDR3 region is CSAVDMVHEQYF. Here the CDR3 DNA reads TGCAGTGCCGTGGACATGGTACACGAGCAGTACTTC.

This clonotype was seen repeatedly, ten times or more. For the CDR3, the DNA is TGTGCCAGCAGCATAACTAGCGGGAGTAACCCTCAGTACTTC. Its translation is CASSITSGSNPQYF. The gene calls are TRBV7-2 and TRBJ2-4; 11 bases fit TRBD2. V lost 5 bases, J lost 12 bases, and 9 bases stayed unmatched. CDR1 and CDR2 (germline): SGHTA, FQGNSA. This CDR3 comprises 14 residues.

This clonotype has only a few counts. The J gene is TRBJ2-5, the V gene TRBV7-3; TRBD2 might be the D (7 bases). The germline CDR1 and CDR2 sequences are SGHTA and FQGTGA. Between the trimmed V and J ends, which lost 5 bases and 1 base, there was a span of 11 bases. The CDR3 runs 14 residues. The CDR3, as DNA: TGTGCCAGCAGCCCACGGGGGGCCCAAGAGACCCAGTACTTC. Translating it yields CASSPRGAQETQYF.

In this sample, this clonotype turned up many times. The chain has TRBV7-9 and TRBJ2-3; 10 bases align to TRBD1. Per germline, CDR1 SEHNR and CDR2 FQNEAQ (reference sequence). V dropped 0 bases and J dropped 0; count of bases not matched to a gene: 3. The CDR3 is 17 amino acids. The CDR3 protein is CASSLARTGGSTDTQYF. CDR3 sequence (DNA): TGTGCCAGCAGCTTAGCTCGGACAGGGGGTAGCACAGATACGCAGTATTTT.

This clonotype was observed at least ten times. The chain couples TRBV6-1 to TRBJ2-3; tentative D call: TRBD2 (6 bases). Trimming removed 6 bases from V and 0 bases from J, with 16 bases in between. Germline V lookup: CDR1 MNHNS, CDR2 SASEGT. The CDR3 is made up of 16 amino acids. In nucleotides, the CDR3 is TGTGCCAGCAGACCGGGACTTTTAGTTAGCACAGATACGCAGTATTTT. It encodes CASRPGLLVSTDTQYF.

This clonotype was seen ten or more times. This chain connects TRBV28 to TRBJ2-1; 12 nucleotides line up with TRBD2. V was clipped by 7 bases and J by 1 base; unmatched bases: 5. Germline V gene sequence: CDR1 MDHEN, CDR2 SYDVKM. There are 16 residues in the CDR3. For the CDR3, the DNA is TGTGCCAGCAACTTCGGACTAGCGGGGTCCTACAATGAGCAGTTCTTC. Translated: CASNFGLAGSYNEQFF. Based on the CDR3 plus reference TRBV28 and TRBJ2-1, the full variable domain is DVKVTQSSRYLVKRTGEKVFLECVQDMDHENMFWYRQDPGLGLRLIYFSYDVKMKEKGDIPEGYSVSREKKERFSLILESASTNQTSMYLCASNFGLAGSYNEQFFGPGTRLTVL.

This clonotype was seen repeatedly, ten times or more. The chain employs TRBV5-6 and TRBJ1-2, with 11 bases aligning to TRBD1. Germline V lookup: CDR1 SGHDT, CDR2 YYEEEE. V shed 2 bases and J 4 bases; nucleotides not matched to a gene: 4. This CDR3 has 15 amino acids. The CDR3 nucleotides are TGTGCCAGCAGCTTCCGGGACAGGGGGGCCTATGGCTACACCTTC. It specifies CASSFRDRGAYGYTF.

This clonotype was seen repeatedly, ten times or more. The chain has TRBV20-1 and TRBJ1-2; possible D gene TRBD1, 5 bases. Germline CDR1 and CDR2: DFQATT and SNEGSKA (reference sequence). Trimming removed 0 bases from V and 6 bases from J, with 17 bases in between. This CDR3 is 15 amino acids long. The CDR3 DNA sequence: TGCAGTGCTAGAGATCACGCGGGGGTGTGGAATGGCTACACCTTC. Translated, it gives CSARDHAGVWNGYTF.

This clonotype was picked up many times. The rearrangement uses TRBV27 and TRBJ2-1; possible D gene TRBD2, 6 bases. CDR3 length: 14 residues. Germline CDR1 and CDR2: MNHEY and SMNVEV (reference sequence). V was clipped by 10 bases and J by 10 bases, with 23 bases between them. CDR3 region: CATYSLLARGEQFF. The CDR3 DNA reads TGTGCCACCTACTCCCTACTGGCTCGGGGGGAGCAGTTCTTC.

This chain links TRBV3-1 with TRBJ1-2, with TRBD1 matching over 8 bases. The CDR3 totals 16 residues. CDR1 and CDR2 (germline): LGHDT, YNNKEL (reference sequence). V was clipped by 1 base and J by 7 bases; unmatched bases: 11. The CDR3 reads CASSQAPPDRAIGYTF. The DNA of the CDR3 is TGTGCCAGCAGCCAAGCCCCCCCGGACAGGGCTATTGGCTACACCTTC.

This clonotype showed up many times. CDR3 amino acids: CAGGRDTGELFF. In DNA form, the CDR3 reads TGTGCCGGCGGACGGGACACCGGGGAGCTGTTTTTT. V gene TRBV2 combines with J gene TRBJ2-2; no clear D. Trimming pared 11 bases from V and 3 bases from J, leaving 10 bases between. Per the germline V gene, CDR1 is SNHLY and CDR2 is FYNNEI. The CDR3 loop spans 12 amino acids.

The sample holds many counts of this clonotype. The rearrangement uses TRBV20-1 and TRBJ2-5; 12 bases line up with TRBD2. V lost 6 bases to trimming and J lost 1 base; unmatched junction nucleotides: 12. The CDR3 totals 17 residues. Germline values: CDR1 DFQATT, CDR2 SNEGSKA (reference sequence). DNA for the CDR3: TGCAGTGCCCCCGGCCTAGCGGGGGGGCGGGGCCAAGAGACCCAGTACTTC. This gives the protein CSAPGLAGGRGQETQYF.

This clonotype was seen more than once but under ten times. J is TRBJ2-1 and V is TRBV15; 8 bases map to TRBD2. With V trimmed by 0 bases and J by 7 bases, 17 bases remained unmatched. The CDR3 totals 19 residues. Germline V gives CDR1 LNHNV, CDR2 YYDKDF (reference sequence). The CDR3 reads CATSRDPATSGSGGNEQFF. CDR3 in DNA: TGTGCCACCAGCAGAGACCCCGCCACCAGCGGGAGTGGTGGAAATGAGCAGTTCTTC.

This clonotype was found many times. J is TRBJ2-1 and V is TRBV7-9; possibly TRBD1 or TRBD2 for D (5 bases each). Germline V gene data show CDR1 as SEHNR and CDR2 as FQNEAQ (reference sequence). V lost 5 bases to trimming and J lost 9 bases, with 14 bases between them. The CDR3 contains 13 residues. The CDR3 here is CASSPRVEGEQFF. In DNA, the CDR3 is TGTGCCAGCAGCCCCAGGGTAGAGGGTGAGCAGTTCTTC.

The V call is TRBV5-1, the J call TRBJ2-5; 8 bases are a match to TRBD1. Germline V gene sequence: CDR1 SGHRS, CDR2 YFSETQ. V shed 6 bases, J shed 5 bases, and the junction held 15 bases outside the gene matches. The CDR3 is 16 amino acids. Here the CDR3 reads CASIPVGRGLGETQYF. As DNA, the CDR3 is TGCGCCAGCATCCCCGTGGGCAGGGGGCTGGGGGAGACCCAGTACTTC.

Points on this clonotype: The CDR3 carries no conserved terminal phenylalanine or tryptophan, so it likely arises from a read error. The chain has TRBV28 and TRBJ1-1; a weak D match, TRBD1 (6 bases). V was cut by 3 bases and J by 2 bases, with 10 bases left in between. Germline-derived CDR1 and CDR2 are MDHEN and SYDVKM. The CDR3 spans 14 residues. The CDR3 reads CASSLDSSNTEAFL. The CDR3 DNA follows: TGTGCCAGCAGTTTGGACAGTTCAAACACTGAAGCTTTCCTT.

In this sample, this clonotype turned up many times. This chain joins TRBV7-9 and TRBJ2-3; D not resolved. Germline V gene sequence: CDR1 SEHNR, CDR2 FQNEAQ (reference sequence). CDR3 length: 15 amino acids. Deletions cut 5 bases from V and 1 base from J, with 13 bases between. This chain's CDR3 is CASSQTLFGTDTQYF. The CDR3 DNA reads as TGTGCCAGCAGCCAAACTCTTTTCGGCACAGATACGCAGTATTTT.

This clonotype was observed at least ten times. The chain carries TRBV11-3 and TRBJ2-5, with D perhaps matching TRBD1 or TRBD2 (6 bases each). V was trimmed by 0 bases and J by 7 bases, leaving 15 bases between them. CDR1 SGHNT and CDR2 YENEEA come from the germline V gene. This CDR3 is 15 amino acids long. The CDR3 DNA reads TGTGCCAGCAGCTTAGATCGGGGGCGCGGAGGGACCCAGTACTTC. As protein: CASSLDRGRGGTQYF.

Notes on this clonotype: This clone may be a read error of a much larger clone one base away. The V gene is TRBV14, the J gene TRBJ1-2; weak D call: TRBD1 (5 bases). Trimming removed 0 bases from V and 12 bases from J, with 17 bases in between. Germline CDR1 SGHDN, CDR2 FVKESK. The CDR3 length is 14 residues. CDR3 amino acids: CASSQEARGRGHTF. The CDR3 DNA follows: TGTGCCAGCAGCCAAGAAGCCCGCGGAAGGGGCCACACCTTC. Variable domain in full (rest from reference TRBV14 and TRBJ1-2): EAGVTQFPSHSVIEKGQTVTLRCDPISGHDNLYWYRRVMGKEIKFLLHFVKESKQDESGMPNNRFLAERTGGTYSTLKVQPAELEDSGVYFCASSQEARGRGHTFGSGTRLTVV.

This clonotype was found many times. The chain has TRBV15 and TRBJ2-7, with 7 bases that match TRBD1. This CDR3 spans 16 amino acids. Per the germline V gene, CDR1 is LNHNV and CDR2 is YYDKDF (reference sequence). After removal of 0 bases from V and 5 bases from J, the junction contained 10 bases not matched to a gene. CDR3 nucleotides: TGTGCCACCAGCAGAGACCCAACCCGGGACAGCAACGAGCAGTACTTC. It specifies CATSRDPTRDSNEQYF.

This clonotype was observed many times. V and J are TRBV5-1 and TRBJ2-3; 10 bases are a match to TRBD2. The CDR3 loop spans 16 amino acids. CDR1 SGHRS and CDR2 YFSETQ come from the germline V gene. V shed 4 bases, J shed 2 bases, and the junction held 7 bases outside the gene matches. The CDR3 bases are TGCGCCAGCAGCCCAGGAGGACTAGCGGTCACAGATACGCAGTATTTT. Protein product: CASSPGGLAVTDTQYF.